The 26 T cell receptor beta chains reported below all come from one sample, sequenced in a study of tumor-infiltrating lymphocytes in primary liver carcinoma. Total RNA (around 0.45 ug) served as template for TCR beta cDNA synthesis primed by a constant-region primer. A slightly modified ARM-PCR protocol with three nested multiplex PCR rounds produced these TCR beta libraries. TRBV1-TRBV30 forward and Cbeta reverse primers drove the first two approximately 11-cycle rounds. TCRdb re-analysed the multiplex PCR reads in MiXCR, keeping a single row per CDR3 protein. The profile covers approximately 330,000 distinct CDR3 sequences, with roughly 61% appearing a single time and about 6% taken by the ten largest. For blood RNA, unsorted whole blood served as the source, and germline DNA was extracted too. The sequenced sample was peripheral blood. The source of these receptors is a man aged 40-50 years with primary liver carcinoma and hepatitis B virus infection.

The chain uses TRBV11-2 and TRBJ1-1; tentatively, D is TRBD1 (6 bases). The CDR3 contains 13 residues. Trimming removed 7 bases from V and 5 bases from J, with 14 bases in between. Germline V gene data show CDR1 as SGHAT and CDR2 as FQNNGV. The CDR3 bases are TGTGCCAGCATCTTCAACAGGGATACTGAAGCTTTCTTT. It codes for CASIFNRDTEAFF.

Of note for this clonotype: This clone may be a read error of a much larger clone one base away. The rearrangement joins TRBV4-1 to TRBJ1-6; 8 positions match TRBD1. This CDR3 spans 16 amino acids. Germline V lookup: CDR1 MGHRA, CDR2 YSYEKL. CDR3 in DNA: TGCGCCAGCAGCCAAGGGGGACAGGTTGATAATTCATCCCTCCACTTT. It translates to CASSQGGQVDNSSLHF.

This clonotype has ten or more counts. The CDR3 region has the DNA TGCGCCAGCAGCCAAGAGAGCGGGAGACCCCACGAGCAGTACTTC. Translated: CASSQESGRPHEQYF. The chain joins TRBV4-1 to TRBJ2-7; 8 bases map to TRBD2. Germline trimming cut 0 bases from V and 5 bases from J; bases unmatched to any gene: 6. The germline V gene encodes CDR1 MGHRA and CDR2 YSYEKL. The CDR3 is made up of 15 amino acids.

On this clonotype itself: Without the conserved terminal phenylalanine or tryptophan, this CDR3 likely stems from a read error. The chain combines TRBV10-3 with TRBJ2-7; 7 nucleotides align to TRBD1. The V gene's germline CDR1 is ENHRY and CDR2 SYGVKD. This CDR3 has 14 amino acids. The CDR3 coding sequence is TGTGCCATCATCATACCGGGACAGACCTACGAACAGTACTCC. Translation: CAIIIPGQTYEQYS.

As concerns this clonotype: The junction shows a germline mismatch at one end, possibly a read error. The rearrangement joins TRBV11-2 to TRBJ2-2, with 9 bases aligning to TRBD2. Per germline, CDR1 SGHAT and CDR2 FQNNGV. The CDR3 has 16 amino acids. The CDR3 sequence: CASSLVALAGTGGLFF. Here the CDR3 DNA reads TGTGCCAGCAGCTTAGTGGCGCTAGCGGGAACCGGGGGGCTGTTTTTT.

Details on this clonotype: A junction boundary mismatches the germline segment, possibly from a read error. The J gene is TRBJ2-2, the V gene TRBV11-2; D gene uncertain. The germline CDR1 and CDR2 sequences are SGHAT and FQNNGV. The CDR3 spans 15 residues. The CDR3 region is CASSFLPANIGELFF. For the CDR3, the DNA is TGTGCCAGTAGCTTTTTACCTGCGAACATCGGGGAGCTGTTTTTT. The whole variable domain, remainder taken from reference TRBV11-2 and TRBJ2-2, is EAGVAQSPRYKIIEKRQSVAFWCNPISGHATLYWYQQILGQGPKLLIQFQNNGVVDDSQLPKDRFSAERLKGVDSTLKIQPAKLEDSAVYLCASSFLPANIGELFFGEGSRLTVL.

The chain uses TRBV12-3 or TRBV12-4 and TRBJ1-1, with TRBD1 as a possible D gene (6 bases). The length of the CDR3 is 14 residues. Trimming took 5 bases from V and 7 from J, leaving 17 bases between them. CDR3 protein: CASSPRGGLGEAFF. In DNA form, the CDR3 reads TGTGCCAGCAGTCCACGGGGGGGCCTAGGTGAAGCTTTCTTT.

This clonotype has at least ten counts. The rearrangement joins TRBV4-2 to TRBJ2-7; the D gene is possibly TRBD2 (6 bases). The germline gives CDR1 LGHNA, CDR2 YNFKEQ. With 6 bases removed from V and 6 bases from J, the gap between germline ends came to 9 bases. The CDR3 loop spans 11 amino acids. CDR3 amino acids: CASSHGSEQYF. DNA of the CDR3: TGTGCCAGCAGTCACGGGAGCGAGCAGTACTTC.

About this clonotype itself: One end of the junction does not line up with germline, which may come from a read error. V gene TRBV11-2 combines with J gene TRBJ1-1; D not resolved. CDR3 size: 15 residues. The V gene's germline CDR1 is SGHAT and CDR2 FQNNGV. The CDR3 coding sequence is TGTGCCAGCAACCTAAGACCCGGAACGAACACCGAAGCTTTCTTT. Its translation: CASNLRPGTNTEAFF.

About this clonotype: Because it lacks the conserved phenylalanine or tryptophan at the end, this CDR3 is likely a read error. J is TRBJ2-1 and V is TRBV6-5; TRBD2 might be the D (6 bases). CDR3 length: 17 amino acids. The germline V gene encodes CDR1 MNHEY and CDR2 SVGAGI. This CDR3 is CASNYRIRLGLDNEQFL. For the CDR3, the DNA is TGTGCCAGCAATTACCGAATTAGACTAGGTCTTGATAATGAGCAGTTCCTC.

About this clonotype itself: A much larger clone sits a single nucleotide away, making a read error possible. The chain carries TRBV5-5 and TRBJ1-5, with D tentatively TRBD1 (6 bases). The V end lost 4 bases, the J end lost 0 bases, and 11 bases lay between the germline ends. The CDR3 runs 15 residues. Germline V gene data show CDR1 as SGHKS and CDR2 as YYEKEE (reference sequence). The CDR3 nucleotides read TGTGCCAGCAGCCCACAGGGAAGTAGCAATCAGCCCCAGCATTTT. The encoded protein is CASSPQGSSNQPQHF.

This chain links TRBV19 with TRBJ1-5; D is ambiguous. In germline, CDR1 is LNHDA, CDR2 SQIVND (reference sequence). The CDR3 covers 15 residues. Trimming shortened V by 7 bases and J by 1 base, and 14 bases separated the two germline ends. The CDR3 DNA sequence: TGTGCCAGTATAGAGGGTGGAGGGAGCAATCAGCCCCAGCATTTT. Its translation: CASIEGGGSNQPQHF.

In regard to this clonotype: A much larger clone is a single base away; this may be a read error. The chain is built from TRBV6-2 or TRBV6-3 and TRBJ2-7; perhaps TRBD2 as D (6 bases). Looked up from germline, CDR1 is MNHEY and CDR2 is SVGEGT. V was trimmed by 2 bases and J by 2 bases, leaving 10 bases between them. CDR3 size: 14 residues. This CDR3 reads CASSYGGGTYEQYF. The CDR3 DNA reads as TGTGCCAGCAGTTACGGGGGAGGCACCTACGAGCAGTACTTC.

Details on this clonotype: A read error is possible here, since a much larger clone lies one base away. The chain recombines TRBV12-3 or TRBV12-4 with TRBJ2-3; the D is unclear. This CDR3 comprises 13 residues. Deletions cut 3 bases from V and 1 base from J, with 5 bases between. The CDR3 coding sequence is TGTGCCAGCAGTTTGTACGGCACAGATACGCAGTATTTT. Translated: CASSLYGTDTQYF.

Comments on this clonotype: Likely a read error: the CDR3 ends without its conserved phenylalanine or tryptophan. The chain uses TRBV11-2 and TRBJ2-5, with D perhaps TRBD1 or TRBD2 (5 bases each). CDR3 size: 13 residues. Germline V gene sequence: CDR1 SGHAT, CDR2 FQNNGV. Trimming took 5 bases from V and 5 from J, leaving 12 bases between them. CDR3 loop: CASSPGREETQYS. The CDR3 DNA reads TGTGCCAGCAGCCCGGGACGAGAGGAGACCCAGTACTCC.

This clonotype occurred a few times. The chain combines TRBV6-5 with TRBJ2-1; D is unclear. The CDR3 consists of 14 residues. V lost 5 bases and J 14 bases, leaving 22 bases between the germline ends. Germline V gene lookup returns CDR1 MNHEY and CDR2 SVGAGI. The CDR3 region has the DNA TGTGCCAGCAGTCCCAACTTTTTATATAGTCTTAAGTTCTTC. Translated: CASSPNFLYSLKFF.

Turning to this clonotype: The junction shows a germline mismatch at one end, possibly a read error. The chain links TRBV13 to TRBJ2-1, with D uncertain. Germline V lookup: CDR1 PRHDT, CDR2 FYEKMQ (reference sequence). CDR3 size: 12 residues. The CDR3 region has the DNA TGTGCCAGCAGCTCACTGTCCAATGTGCAGTTCTTC. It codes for CASSSLSNVQFF. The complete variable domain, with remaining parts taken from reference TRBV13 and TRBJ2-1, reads AAGVIQSPRHLIKEKRETATLKCYPIPRHDTVYWYQQGPGQDPQFLISFYEKMQSDKGSIPDRFSAQQFSDYHSELNMSSLELGDSALYFCASSSLSNVQFFGPGTRLTVL.

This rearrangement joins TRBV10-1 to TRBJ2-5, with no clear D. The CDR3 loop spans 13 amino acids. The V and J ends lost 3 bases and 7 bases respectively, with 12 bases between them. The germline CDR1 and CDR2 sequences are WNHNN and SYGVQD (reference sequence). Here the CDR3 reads CASSESHWATQYF. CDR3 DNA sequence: TGCGCCAGCAGTGAAAGTCATTGGGCGACCCAGTACTTC.

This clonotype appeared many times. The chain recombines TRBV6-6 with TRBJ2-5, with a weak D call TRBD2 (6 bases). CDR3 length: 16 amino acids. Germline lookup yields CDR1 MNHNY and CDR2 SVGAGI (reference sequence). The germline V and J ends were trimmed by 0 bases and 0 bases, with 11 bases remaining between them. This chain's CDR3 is CASSYSTGSNQETQYF. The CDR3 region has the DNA TGTGCCAGCAGTTACTCAACCGGGAGTAACCAAGAGACCCAGTACTTC.

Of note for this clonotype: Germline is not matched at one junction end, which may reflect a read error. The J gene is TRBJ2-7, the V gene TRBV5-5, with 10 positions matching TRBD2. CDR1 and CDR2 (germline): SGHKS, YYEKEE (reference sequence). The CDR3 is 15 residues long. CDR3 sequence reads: CSSSLGGTSAYEQYF. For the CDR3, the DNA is TGTTCCAGCAGCCTGGGGGGGACTAGCGCCTACGAGCAGTACTTC. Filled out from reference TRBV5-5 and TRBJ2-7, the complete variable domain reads DAGVTQSPTHLIKTRGQQVTLRCSPISGHKSVSWYQQVLGQGPQFIFQYYEKEERGRGNFPDRFSARQFPNYSSELNVNALLLGDSALYLCSSSLGGTSAYEQYFGPGTRLTVT.

The CDR3 coding sequence is TGTGCCACCAGTCCGGGGCAGGGACGCCAGCCCCAGCATTTT. Translation gives CATSPGQGRQPQHF. The rearrangement joins TRBV24-1 to TRBJ1-5; D may be TRBD1 (5 bases). Trimming took 6 bases from V and 7 from J, leaving 15 bases between them. The CDR3 totals 14 residues. Germline CDR1 is KGHDR and CDR2 is SFDVKD.

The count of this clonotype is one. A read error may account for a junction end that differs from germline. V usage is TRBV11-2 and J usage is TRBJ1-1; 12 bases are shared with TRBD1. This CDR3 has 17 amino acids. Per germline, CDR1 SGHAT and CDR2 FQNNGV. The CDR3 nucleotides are TGTGCCAGCAGTTTAGGGACAGGGGGCCTCGTATACACTGAAGCTTTCTTT. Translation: CASSLGTGGLVYTEAFF.

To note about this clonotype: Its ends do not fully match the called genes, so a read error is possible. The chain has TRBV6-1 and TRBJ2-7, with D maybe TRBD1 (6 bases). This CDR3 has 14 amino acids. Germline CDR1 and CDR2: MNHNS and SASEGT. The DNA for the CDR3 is TGTGCCATCAGTGAAGCGGACAGAGGCTACGAGCAGTACTTC. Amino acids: CAISEADRGYEQYF.

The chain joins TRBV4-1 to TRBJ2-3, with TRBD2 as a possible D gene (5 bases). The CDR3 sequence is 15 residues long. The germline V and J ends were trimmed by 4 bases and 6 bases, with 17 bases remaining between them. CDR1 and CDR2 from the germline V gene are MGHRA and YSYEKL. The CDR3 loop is CASSPRAFSGDTQYF. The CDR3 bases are TGCGCCAGCAGCCCGCGGGCCTTCTCCGGCGATACGCAGTATTTT.

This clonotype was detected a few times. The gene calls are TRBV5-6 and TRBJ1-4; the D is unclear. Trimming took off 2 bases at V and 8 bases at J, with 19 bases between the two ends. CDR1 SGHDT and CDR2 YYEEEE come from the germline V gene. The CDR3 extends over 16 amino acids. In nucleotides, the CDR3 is TGTGCCAGCAGCTTATACCCGGTCCGCGCGGACGAAAAACTGTTTTTT. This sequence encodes CASSLYPVRADEKLFF.

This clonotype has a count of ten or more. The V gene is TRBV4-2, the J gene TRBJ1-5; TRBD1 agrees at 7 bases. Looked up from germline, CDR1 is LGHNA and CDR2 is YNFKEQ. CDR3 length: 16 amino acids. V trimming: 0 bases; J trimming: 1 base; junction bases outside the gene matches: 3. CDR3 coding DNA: TGTGCCAGCAGCCAAGATCAGGGGGGGAGCAATCAGCCCCAGCATTTT. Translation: CASSQDQGGSNQPQHF.